The rows below give T cell receptor beta chains drawn from one sample of a study of T cells after posttransplantation cyclophosphamide. The protocol was immunoSEQ multiplex PCR, while the TCRdb copy is restricted to in-frame clones and leaves out a portion. Among just over 65,000 clones listed, about 93% were seen once. Source material: PBMCs. Receptors were obtained from a woman aged 25 to 45 in good health and a related stem cell transplant donor. CDR3s include the opening cysteine and the closing phenylalanine or tryptophan. Fields, in order: clone size, V gene, D gene, J gene, CDR3 DNA, CDR3 protein. The D gene is left open where the match is weak. Rows may omit the clone size; those that give it use once, few, many or a size class.

-	TRBV5-4	TRBD2	TRBJ2-3	TGTGCCAGCAGCTTGGCGGGGGGGCGCACAGATACGCAGTATTTT	CASSLAGGRTDTQYF
-	TRBV6-4	-	TRBJ2-7	TGTGCCAGCAGTGTCGAAAGCGGCTACGAGCAGTACTTC	CASSVESGYEQYF
-	TRBV6-5	-	TRBJ1-6	TGTGCCAGCAGTTACGCCCAGCTCTATAATTCACCCCTCCACTTT	CASSYAQLYNSPLHF
-	TRBV28	-	TRBJ2-7	TGTGCCAGCAAAGTCGTCGGCCCATCCTACGAGCAGTACTTC	CASKVVGPSYEQYF
-	TRBV27	-	TRBJ2-7	TGTGCCAGCAGTTCGGACACCTCCTACGAGCAGTACTTC	CASSSDTSYEQYF
-	TRBV4-2	-	TRBJ1-3	TGTGCCAGCAGCCCCCGGGAAAGCTCTGGAAACACCATATATTTT	CASSPRESSGNTIYF
-	TRBV29-1	-	TRBJ1-1	TGCAGCGTTGAGAAGAGGCAGCTTGAAGCTTTCTTT	CSVEKRQLEAFF
once	TRBV11-3	-	TRBJ2-2	TGTGCCAGCAGCCGAACGGACAGAAACACCGGGGAGCTGTTTTTT	CASSRTDRNTGELFF
-	TRBV5-1	-	TRBJ1-2	TGCGCCAGCAGGATCGATAACTATGGCTACACCTTC	CASRIDNYGYTF
-	TRBV28	-	TRBJ2-7	TGTGCCAGCAGGACCTACTACGAGCAGTACTTC	CASRTYYEQYF
-	TRBV9	-	TRBJ2-2	TGTGCCAGCACAAGGGGGACCGGGGAGCTGTTTTTT	CASTRGTGELFF
-	TRBV27	TRBD1	TRBJ2-4	TGTGCCAGCAGTTTCCCGAAGGGGGCGCTTGACAAAAACATTCAGTACTTC	CASSFPKGALDKNIQYF
-	TRBV6-1	-	TRBJ1-1	TGTGCCAGCAGTGACGGGGGGAAGATGAACACTGAAGCTTTCTTT	CASSDGGKMNTEAFF
-	TRBV5-6	-	TRBJ1-2	TGTGCCAGCAGCCCTCAATCGGGTTTCTATGGCTACACCTTC	CASSPQSGFYGYTF
-	TRBV5-6	-	TRBJ1-5	TGTGCCAGCAGCTTGGATGGAGGTGGGAATCAGCCCCAGCATTTT	CASSLDGGGNQPQHF
-	TRBV28	TRBD1	TRBJ2-7	TGTGCCAGCAGTTTTGTGTCGGGACAGGGATGGCAGTACTTC	CASSFVSGQGWQYF
-	TRBV9	-	TRBJ1-3	TGTGCCAGCATGGGGAGGGGCCCCTCTGGAAACACCATATATTTT	CASMGRGPSGNTIYF
-	TRBV11-2	TRBD2	TRBJ2-5	TGTGCCAGCAGCCTGGGACTAGCGGGGGGTCAAGAGACCCAGTACTTC	CASSLGLAGGQETQYF
-	TRBV5-5	TRBD1	TRBJ2-1	TGTGCCACCGACACCCCATCACCGGGACAGGGCTACAATGAGCAGTTCTTC	CATDTPSPGQGYNEQFF
-	TRBV15	-	TRBJ1-2	TGTGCCACCAGCAGAGGGGCAGTAGCTAACTATGGCTACACCTTC	CATSRGAVANYGYTF
-	TRBV28	TRBD1	TRBJ1-5	TGTGCCAGCCGACAACCGGGACAGGGAGGACATCAGCCCCAGCATTTT	CASRQPGQGGHQPQHF
-	TRBV5-4	TRBD1	TRBJ2-3	TGTGCCAGCAGCGGCAGGCCGGGACAGTACACAGATACGCAGTATTTT	CASSGRPGQYTDTQYF
-	TRBV29-1	TRBD2	TRBJ2-4	TGCAGCCCGTGGGGAGGGGCTATACTGCACGCCAAAAACATTCAGTACTTC	CSPWGGAILHAKNIQYF
once	TRBV5-1	-	TRBJ2-7	TGCGCCAGCAGCTTGGTGCCGGGGGTGGGGGAGCAGTACTTC	CASSLVPGVGEQYF
few	TRBV2	TRBD1	TRBJ1-1	TGTGCCAGCAGTTTACAGGGGATTGAAGCTTTCTTT	CASSLQGIEAFF
-	TRBV7-6	-	TRBJ1-1	TGTGCCAGCAGCCCCCGGTTGAGAGCATTCTCTGAAGCTTTCTTT	CASSPRLRAFSEAFF
-	TRBV19	-	TRBJ2-5	TGTGCCAGTAGGAACCGGGACAGCGGGGAGACCCAGTACTTC	CASRNRDSGETQYF
-	TRBV19	-	TRBJ2-7	TGTGCCAGCAGCCCCAGAGGGTCCTACGAGCAGTACTTC	CASSPRGSYEQYF
-	TRBV19	TRBD2	TRBJ2-2	TGTGCCAGTAGCCCCCTAGCGGGACAAACTCCGAACACCGGGGAGCTGTTTTTT	CASSPLAGQTPNTGELFF
-	TRBV19	-	TRBJ2-2	TGTGCCAGTAGTGACCGGACTTGGGAGCTGTTTTTT	CASSDRTWELFF
-	TRBV7-2	-	TRBJ1-6	TGTGCCAGCAGCTCCCAGGGTCGCGATAATTCACCCCTCCACTTT	CASSSQGRDNSPLHF
-	TRBV5-4	-	TRBJ2-1	TGTGCCAGCAGCGTGGACACACTCGCACGAAATGAGCAGTTCTTC	CASSVDTLARNEQFF
once	TRBV5-5	-	TRBJ1-3	TGTGCCAGCAGCCGCCGGGCGGATCCCTCTGGAAACACCATATATTTT	CASSRRADPSGNTIYF
-	TRBV1	-	TRBJ2-1	TGCACCAGCAGCCAAGTCCCCCGGAGTTACAATGAGCAGTTCTTC	CTSSQVPRSYNEQFF
few	TRBV30	-	TRBJ1-5	TGTGCCTGGAGTGCCCGGGGGGATCAGCCCCAGCATTTT	CAWSARGDQPQHF
once	TRBV7-2	-	TRBJ2-1	TGTGCCAGCAGCTTAGTCGCTAGCGAGTACAATGAGCAGTTCTTC	CASSLVASEYNEQFF
-	TRBV7-9	-	TRBJ1-3	TGTGCCAGCAGCTTATCCGGGTCTGGAAACACCATATATTTT	CASSLSGSGNTIYF
-	TRBV18	-	TRBJ1-5	TGTGCCAGCTCACCGGGGGATGGCCAGCCCCAGCATTTT	CASSPGDGQPQHF
-	TRBV2	-	TRBJ2-3	TGTGCCAGTAGTCGGACATCTAGCACAGATACGCAGTATTTT	CASSRTSSTDTQYF
-	TRBV7-2	-	TRBJ1-3	TGTGCCAGCAGCTTCGACAGCTCTGGAAACACCATATATTTT	CASSFDSSGNTIYF
-	TRBV29-1	TRBD1	TRBJ2-7	TGCAGCGTTGAACACGGGGACAGGGGAATCGACTACGAGCAGTACTTC	CSVEHGDRGIDYEQYF
once	TRBV5-8	-	TRBJ1-1	TGTGCCAGCAGCGATCGCCTGAACACTGAAGCTTTCTTT	CASSDRLNTEAFF